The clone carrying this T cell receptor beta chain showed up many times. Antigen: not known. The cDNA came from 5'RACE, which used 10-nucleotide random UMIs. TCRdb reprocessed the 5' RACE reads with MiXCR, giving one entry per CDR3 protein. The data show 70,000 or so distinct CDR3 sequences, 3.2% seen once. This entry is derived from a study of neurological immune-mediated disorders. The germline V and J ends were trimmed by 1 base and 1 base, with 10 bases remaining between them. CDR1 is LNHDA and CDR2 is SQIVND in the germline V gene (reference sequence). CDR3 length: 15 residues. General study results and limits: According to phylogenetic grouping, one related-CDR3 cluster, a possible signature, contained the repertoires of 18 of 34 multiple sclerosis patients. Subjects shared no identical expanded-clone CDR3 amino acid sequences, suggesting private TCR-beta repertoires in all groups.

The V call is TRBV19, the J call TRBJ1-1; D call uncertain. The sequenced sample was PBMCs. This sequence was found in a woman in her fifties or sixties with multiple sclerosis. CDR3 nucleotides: TGTGCCAGTAGTATAGTTTCGGGAGCGAACACTGAAGCTTTCTTT. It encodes CASSIVSGANTEAFF.